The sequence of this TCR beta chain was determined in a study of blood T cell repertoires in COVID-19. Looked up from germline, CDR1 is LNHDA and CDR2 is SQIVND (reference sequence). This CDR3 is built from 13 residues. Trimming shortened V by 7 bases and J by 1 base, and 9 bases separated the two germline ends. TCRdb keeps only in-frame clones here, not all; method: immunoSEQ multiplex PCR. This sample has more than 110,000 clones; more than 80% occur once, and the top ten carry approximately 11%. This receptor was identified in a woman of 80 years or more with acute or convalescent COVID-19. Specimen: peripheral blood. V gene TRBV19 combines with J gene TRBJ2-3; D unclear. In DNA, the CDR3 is TGTGCCAGTACCCCTCGGGGCACAGATACGCAGTATTTT. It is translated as CASTPRGTDTQYF.